The 4 T cell receptor beta chains reported below all come from one sample, sequenced in a study of OX40 agonist ivuxolimab in advanced cancers. The method was immunoSEQ multiplex PCR; TCRdb's version includes in-frame clones alone and lacks a portion of them. The table lists tens of thousands of clones, approximately 84% of them singletons. Sequencing used CD4+ or CD8+ T cells sorted from blood, obtained in a trial of the OX40 agonist ivuxolimab. The receptors were sampled from an adult with an advanced solid tumor such as melanoma, head and neck, liver or kidney cancer.

The V gene is TRBV4-1, the J gene TRBJ1-5, with D possibly TRBD1 on 5 matching bases. The CDR3 extends over 15 amino acids. V was cut by 0 bases and J by 2 bases, with 8 bases left in between. CDR1 MGHRA and CDR2 YSYEKL come from the germline V gene. DNA for the CDR3: TGCGCCAGCAGCCAAGATTTAGGGGGCAATCAGCCCCAGCATTTT. It yields the protein CASSQDLGGNQPQHF.

The chain is built from TRBV9 and TRBJ1-2; TRBD1 aligns across 11 bases. V shed 3 bases and J 4 bases; nucleotides not matched to a gene: 5. The CDR3 is 15 residues long. Germline lookup yields CDR1 SGDLS and CDR2 YYNGEE. In nucleotides, the CDR3 is TGTGCCAGCAGCGAAGGGACAGGGGGGCTCTATGGCTACACCTTC. Translated: CASSEGTGGLYGYTF.

CDR3 protein: CASSLGTNGYTF. CDR3 DNA sequence: TGTGCCAGCAGCTTAGGCACGAATGGCTACACCTTC. The chain recombines TRBV13 with TRBJ1-2; D is undetermined. The CDR3 runs 12 residues. V was clipped by 0 bases and J by 6 bases, with 5 bases between them. Germline V lookup: CDR1 PRHDT, CDR2 FYEKMQ (reference sequence).

A few counts support this clone. J is TRBJ1-4 and V is TRBV5-6; D is uncertain. The CDR3 sequence is 14 residues long. With 1 base removed from V and 0 bases from J, the gap between germline ends came to 4 bases. The germline V gene encodes CDR1 SGHDT and CDR2 YYEEEE. The CDR3: CASSLLATNEKLFF. CDR3 nucleotides: TGTGCCAGCAGCTTGCTCGCAACTAATGAAAAACTGTTTTTT.